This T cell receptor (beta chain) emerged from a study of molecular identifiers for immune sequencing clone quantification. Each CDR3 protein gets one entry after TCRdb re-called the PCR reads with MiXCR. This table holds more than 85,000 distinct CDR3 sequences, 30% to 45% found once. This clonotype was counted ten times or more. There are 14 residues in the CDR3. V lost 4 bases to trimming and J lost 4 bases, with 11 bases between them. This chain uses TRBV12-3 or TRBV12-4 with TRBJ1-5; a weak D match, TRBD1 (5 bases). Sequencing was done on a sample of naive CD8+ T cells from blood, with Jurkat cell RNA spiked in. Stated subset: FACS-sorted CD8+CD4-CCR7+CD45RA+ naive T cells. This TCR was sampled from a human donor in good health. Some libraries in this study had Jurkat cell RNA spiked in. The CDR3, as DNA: TGTGCCAGCAGTTACGAGGGGCTGAATCAGCCCCAGCATTTT. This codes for CASSYEGLNQPQHF.